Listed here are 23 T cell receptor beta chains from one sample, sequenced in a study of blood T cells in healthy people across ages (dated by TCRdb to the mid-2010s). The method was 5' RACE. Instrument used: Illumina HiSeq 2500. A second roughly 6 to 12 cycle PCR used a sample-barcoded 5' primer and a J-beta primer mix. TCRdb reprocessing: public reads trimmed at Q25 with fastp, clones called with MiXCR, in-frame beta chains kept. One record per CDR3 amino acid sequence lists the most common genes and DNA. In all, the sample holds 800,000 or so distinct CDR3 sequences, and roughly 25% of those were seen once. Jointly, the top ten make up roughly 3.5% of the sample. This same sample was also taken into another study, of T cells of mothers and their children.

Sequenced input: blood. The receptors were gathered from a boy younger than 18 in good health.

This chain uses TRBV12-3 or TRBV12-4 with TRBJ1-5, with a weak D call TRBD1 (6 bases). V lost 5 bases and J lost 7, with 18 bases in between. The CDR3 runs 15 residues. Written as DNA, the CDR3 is TGTGCCAGCAGTCCAAAACAGGGACGTGGACAGCCCCAGCATTTT. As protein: CASSPKQGRGQPQHF.

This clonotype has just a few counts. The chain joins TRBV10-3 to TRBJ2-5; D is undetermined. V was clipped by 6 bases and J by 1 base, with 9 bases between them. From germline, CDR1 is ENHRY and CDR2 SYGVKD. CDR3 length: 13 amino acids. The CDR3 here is CAISVDGQETQYF. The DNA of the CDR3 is TGTGCCATCAGCGTGGACGGCCAAGAGACCCAGTACTTC.

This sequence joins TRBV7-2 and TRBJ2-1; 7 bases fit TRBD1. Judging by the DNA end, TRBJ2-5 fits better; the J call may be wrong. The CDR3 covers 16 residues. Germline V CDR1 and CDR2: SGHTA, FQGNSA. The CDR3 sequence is CASSRDSNYIQETQYF. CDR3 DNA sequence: TGTGCCAGCAGCCGGGACAGCAATTATATTCAAGAGACCCAGTACTTC.

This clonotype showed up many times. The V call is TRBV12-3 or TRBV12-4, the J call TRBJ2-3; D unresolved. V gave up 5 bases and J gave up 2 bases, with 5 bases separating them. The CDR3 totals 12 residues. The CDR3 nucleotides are TGTGCCAGCAGTCTCCACACAGATACGCAGTATTTT. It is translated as CASSLHTDTQYF.

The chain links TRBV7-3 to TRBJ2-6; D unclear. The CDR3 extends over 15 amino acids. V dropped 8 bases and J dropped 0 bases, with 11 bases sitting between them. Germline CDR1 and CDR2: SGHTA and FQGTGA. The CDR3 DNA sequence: TGTGCCAGCCCGCCGCCGCGCTCTGGGGCCAACGTCCTGACTTTC. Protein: CASPPPRSGANVLTF.

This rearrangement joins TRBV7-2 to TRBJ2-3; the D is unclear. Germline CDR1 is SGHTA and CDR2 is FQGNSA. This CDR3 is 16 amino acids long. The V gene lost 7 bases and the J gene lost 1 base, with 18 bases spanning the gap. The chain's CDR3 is CASIEAWDMGTDTQYF. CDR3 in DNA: TGTGCCAGCATCGAAGCCTGGGATATGGGCACAGATACGCAGTATTTT.

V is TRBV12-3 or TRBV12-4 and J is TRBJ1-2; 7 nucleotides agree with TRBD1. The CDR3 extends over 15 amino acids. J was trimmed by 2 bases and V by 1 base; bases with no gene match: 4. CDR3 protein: CASSLGQGWNYGYTF. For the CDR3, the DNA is TGTGCCAGCAGTTTAGGACAGGGATGGAACTATGGCTACACCTTC.

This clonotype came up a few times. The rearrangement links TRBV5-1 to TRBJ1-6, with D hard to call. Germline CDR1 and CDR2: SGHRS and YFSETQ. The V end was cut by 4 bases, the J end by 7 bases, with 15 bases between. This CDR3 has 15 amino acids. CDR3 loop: CASSGNREINSPLHF. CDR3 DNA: TGCGCCAGCAGCGGAAACAGAGAGATAAATTCACCCCTCCACTTT.

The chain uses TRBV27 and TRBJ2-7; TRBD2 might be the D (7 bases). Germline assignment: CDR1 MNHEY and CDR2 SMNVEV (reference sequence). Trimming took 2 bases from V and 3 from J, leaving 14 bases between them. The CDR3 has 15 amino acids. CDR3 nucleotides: TGTGCCAGCAGTTTAATCGGGGGGCGGCACTACGAGCAGTACTTC. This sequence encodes CASSLIGGRHYEQYF.

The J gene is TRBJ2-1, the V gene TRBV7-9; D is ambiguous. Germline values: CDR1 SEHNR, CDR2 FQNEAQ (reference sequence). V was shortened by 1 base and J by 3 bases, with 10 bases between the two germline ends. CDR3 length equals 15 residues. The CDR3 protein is CASSLVTLHYNEQFF. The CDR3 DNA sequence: TGTGCCAGCAGCTTAGTCACCCTACACTACAATGAGCAGTTCTTC. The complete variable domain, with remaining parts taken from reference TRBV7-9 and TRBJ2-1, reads DTGVSQNPRHKITKRGQNVTFRCDPISEHNRLYWYRQTLGQGPEFLTYFQNEAQLEKSRLLSDRFSAERPKGSFSTLEIQRTEQGDSAMYLCASSLVTLHYNEQFFGPGTRLTVL.

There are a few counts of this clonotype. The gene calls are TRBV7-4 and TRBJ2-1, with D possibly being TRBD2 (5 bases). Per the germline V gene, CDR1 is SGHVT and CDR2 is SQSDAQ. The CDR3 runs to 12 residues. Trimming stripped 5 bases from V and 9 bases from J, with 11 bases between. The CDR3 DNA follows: TGTGCCAGCAGCGCCGAGGGTGGTGAGCAGTTCTTC. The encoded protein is CASSAEGGEQFF.

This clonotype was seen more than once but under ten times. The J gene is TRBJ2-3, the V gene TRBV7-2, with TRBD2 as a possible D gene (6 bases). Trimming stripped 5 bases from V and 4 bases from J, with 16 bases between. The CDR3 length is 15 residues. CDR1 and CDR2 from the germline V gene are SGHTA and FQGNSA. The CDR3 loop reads CASSPRTTLPDTQYF. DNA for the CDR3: TGTGCCAGCAGCCCCCGGACTACTTTGCCAGATACGCAGTATTTT.

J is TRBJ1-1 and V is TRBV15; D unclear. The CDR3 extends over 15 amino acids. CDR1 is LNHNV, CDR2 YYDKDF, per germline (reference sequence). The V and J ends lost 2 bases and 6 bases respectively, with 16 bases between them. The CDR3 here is CATSRQDPDKAEAFF. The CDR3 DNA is TGTGCCACCAGCAGACAGGATCCAGATAAGGCTGAAGCTTTCTTT.

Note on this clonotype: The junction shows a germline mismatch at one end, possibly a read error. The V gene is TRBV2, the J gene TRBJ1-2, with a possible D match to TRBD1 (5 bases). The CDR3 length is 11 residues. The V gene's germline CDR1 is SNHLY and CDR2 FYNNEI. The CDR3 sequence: CARSGGAAYTF. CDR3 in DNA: TGTGCCCGCAGTGGAGGGGCCGCCTACACCTTC. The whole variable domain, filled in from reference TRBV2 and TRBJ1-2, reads EPEVTQTPSHQVTQMGQEVILRCVPISNHLYFYWYRQILGQKVEFLVSFYNNEISEKSEIFDDQFSVERPDGSNFTLKIRSTKLEDSAMYFCARSGGAAYTFGSGTRLTVV.

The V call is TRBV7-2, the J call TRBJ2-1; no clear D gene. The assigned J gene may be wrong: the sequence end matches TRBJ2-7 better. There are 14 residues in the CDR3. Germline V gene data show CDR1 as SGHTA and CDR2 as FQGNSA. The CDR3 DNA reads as TGTGCCAGCAGCTTAGCGGGCCAAAGTGACGAGCAGTACTTC. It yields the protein CASSLAGQSDEQYF.

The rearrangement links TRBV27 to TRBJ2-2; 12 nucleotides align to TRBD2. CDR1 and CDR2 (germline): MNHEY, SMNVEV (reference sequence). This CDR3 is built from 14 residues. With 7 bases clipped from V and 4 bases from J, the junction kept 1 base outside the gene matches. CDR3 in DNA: TGTGCCAGCACGGGACTAGCGGGCACCGGGGAGCTGTTTTTT. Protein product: CASTGLAGTGELFF.

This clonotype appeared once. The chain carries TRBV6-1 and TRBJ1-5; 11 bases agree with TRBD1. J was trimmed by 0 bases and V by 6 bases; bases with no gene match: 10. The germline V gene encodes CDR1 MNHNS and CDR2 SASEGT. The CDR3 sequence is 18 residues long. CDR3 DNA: TGTGCCAGCAGGCCCGGACAGGGGGCCCTTTATAGCAATCAGCCCCAGCATTTT. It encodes CASRPGQGALYSNQPQHF.

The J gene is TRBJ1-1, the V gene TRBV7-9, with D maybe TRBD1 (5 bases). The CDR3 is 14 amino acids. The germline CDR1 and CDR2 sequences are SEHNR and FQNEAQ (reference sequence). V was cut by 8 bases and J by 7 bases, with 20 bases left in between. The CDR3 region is CASSSSGRQGEAFF. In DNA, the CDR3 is TGTGCCAGCTCATCTTCAGGCAGGCAGGGTGAAGCTTTCTTT.

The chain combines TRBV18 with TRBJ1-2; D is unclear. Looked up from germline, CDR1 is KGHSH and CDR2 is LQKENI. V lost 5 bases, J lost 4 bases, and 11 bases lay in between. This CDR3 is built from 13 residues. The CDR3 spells CASSSGQIYGYTF. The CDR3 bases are TGTGCCAGCTCATCCGGGCAAATCTATGGCTACACCTTC.

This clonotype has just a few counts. The CDR3 DNA reads as TGCAGCGTTGATTGGGGCGCAGATACGCAGTATTTT. Protein: CSVDWGADTQYF. The chain carries TRBV29-1 and TRBJ2-3, with D maybe TRBD1 (5 bases). Trimming pared 3 bases from V and 4 bases from J, leaving 8 bases between. The CDR3 length is 12 residues. Germline CDR1 SQVTM, CDR2 ANQGSEA.

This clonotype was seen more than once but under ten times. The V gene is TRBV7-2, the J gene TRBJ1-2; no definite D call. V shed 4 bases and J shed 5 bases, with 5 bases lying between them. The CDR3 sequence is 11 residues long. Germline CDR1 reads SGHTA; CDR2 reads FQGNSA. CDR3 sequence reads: CASSSDYGYTF. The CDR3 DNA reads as TGTGCCAGCAGCTCTGATTATGGCTACACCTTC.

The DNA of the CDR3 is TGTGCCAGCACAGCCATCAATCGTTATGAGCAGTTCTTC. This sequence encodes CASTAINRYEQFF. The rearrangement links TRBV27 to TRBJ2-1, with D unclear. The V end was cut by 7 bases, the J end by 8 bases, with 15 bases between. The germline V gene encodes CDR1 MNHEY and CDR2 SMNVEV (reference sequence). The CDR3 covers 13 residues.

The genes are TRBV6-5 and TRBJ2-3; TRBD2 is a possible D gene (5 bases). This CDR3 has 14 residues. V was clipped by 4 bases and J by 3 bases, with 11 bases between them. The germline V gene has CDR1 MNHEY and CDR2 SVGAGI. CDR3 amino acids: CASSSARGTDTQYF. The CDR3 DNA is TGTGCCAGCAGTTCAGCTCGGGGAACAGATACGCAGTATTTT.